The present TCR beta chain was sequenced within a study of blood T cells in healthy people across ages. Study-wide results and limits: Both higher diversity and more naive CD4+ cells marked long-lived donors when set against aged donors. Per million T cells, the diversity of TCR beta decreased roughly linearly as age advanced. Naive and antigen-experienced cells could not be conclusively compared, given unsorted PBMCs.

This CDR3 comprises 16 residues. V was shortened by 1 base and J by 4 bases, with 14 bases between the two germline ends. Looked up from germline, CDR1 is MGHRA and CDR2 is YSYEKL. In regard to this clonotype: Its antigen is undetermined.

A sample-barcoded 5' primer and a J-beta primer mix were used in a second PCR of roughly 6 to 12 cycles. All cDNA molecules were each tagged by a template-switch adaptor with 12 random nucleotides. MiXCR, applied by TCRdb to the 5' RACE reads, yields one record per CDR3 protein. The table shows 1.4 million or so distinct CDR3 sequences, with 35% to 45% occurring only once. This chain links TRBV4-1 with TRBJ2-1, with D possibly matching TRBD2 (6 bases). The TCR sequence derives from a woman between 18 and 29 years old in good health. Material: blood. The CDR3 protein is CASSQVAGGDYNEQFF. The CDR3 region has the DNA TGCGCCAGCAGCCAAGTAGCTGGCGGGGATTACAATGAGCAGTTCTTC.